The T cell receptor (beta chain) described here comes from a study of glioma-infiltrating T cells. J was trimmed by 2 bases and V by 1 base; bases with no gene match: 5. The CDR3 spans 15 residues. Germline V CDR1 and CDR2: KGHSH, LQKENI. TCR alpha and beta CDR3 regions were amplified from RNA using iRepertoire nested multiplex PCR. Input was 100-400 ng of tissue mRNA or PBMC total RNA. TCRdb redid the calling of the multiplex PCR reads with MiXCR, one entry per CDR3 protein. This sample yields about 130,000 distinct CDR3 sequences, of which 23% are seen a single time; 15% belongs to the top ten. Comment on this clonotype: Its target is unknown. One base away lies a much larger clone, so this may be a sequencing read error.

Study findings and constraints: Gliomas, especially low-grade, showed above-expected tissue-blood divergence; non-neoplastic patients showed below. Only very few CDR3 sequences appeared in both tissue and blood.

The receptor comes from a human donor with low-grade glioma or glioblastoma, undergoing nonglioma brain surgery, or in good health (not recorded which). The chain combines TRBV18 with TRBJ2-7; 7 nucleotides line up with TRBD2. Sample: glioma tissue, nonneoplastic brain tissue, or PBMCs (not recorded which). In DNA form, the CDR3 reads TGTGCCAGCTCACCACGGGGAGGGTCGGCCTACGAGCAGTACTTC. Its protein product is CASSPRGGSAYEQYF.